This T cell receptor beta chain is drawn from a study of CD4 T cells in relation to SARS-CoV-2 and coronaviruses. The CDR3 length is 14 residues. Germline lookup yields CDR1 KGHSH and CDR2 LQKENI. The germline V and J ends were trimmed by 3 bases and 1 base, with 9 bases remaining between them. Cryopreserved PBMCs were CD4-enriched, then split into naive and memory cells. Measured with immunoSEQ multiplex PCR; TCRdb has only the in-frame clones, and not every one. The sample consists of more than 9,000 clones, over 70% of them appearing once. The sample comprised naive CD4+ T cells from PBMCs. Indicated subset: naive CD4+ T cells isolated by negative enrichment. The sequence derives from an adult with COVID-19. The chain couples TRBV18 to TRBJ2-5, with D perhaps assigned TRBD1 or TRBD2 (6 bases each). The DNA of the CDR3 is TGTGCCAGCTCACCGCGGGACATCCAAGAGACCCAGTACTTC. It specifies CASSPRDIQETQYF.